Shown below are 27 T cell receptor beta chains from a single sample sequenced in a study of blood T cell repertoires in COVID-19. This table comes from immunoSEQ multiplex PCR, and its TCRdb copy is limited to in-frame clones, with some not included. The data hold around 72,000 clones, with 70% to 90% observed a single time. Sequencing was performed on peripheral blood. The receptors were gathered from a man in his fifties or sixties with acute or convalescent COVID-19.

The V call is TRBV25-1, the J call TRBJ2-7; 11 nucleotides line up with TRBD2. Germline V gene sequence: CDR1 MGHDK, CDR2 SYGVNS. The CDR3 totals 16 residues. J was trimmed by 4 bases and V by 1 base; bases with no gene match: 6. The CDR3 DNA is TGTGCCAGCAGTGAATCTGGGGCTAGCGGGGGGTACGAGCAGTACTTC. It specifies CASSESGASGGYEQYF.

The CDR3 protein is CATSVGGGSTDTQYF. DNA for the CDR3: TGTGCCACCAGCGTCGGGGGGGGGAGCACAGATACGCAGTATTTT. The genes are TRBV15 and TRBJ2-3; 8 bases align to TRBD2. Trimming removed 5 bases from V and 0 bases from J; junction bases left unmatched: 4. Per germline, CDR1 LNHNV and CDR2 YYDKDF (reference sequence). This CDR3 is built from 15 residues.

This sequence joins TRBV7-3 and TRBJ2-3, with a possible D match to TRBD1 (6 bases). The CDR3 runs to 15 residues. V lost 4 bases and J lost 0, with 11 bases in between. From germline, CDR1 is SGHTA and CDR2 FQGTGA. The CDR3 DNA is TGTGCCAGCAGCTCCGGGACAACTAGCACAGATACGCAGTATTTT. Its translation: CASSSGTTSTDTQYF.

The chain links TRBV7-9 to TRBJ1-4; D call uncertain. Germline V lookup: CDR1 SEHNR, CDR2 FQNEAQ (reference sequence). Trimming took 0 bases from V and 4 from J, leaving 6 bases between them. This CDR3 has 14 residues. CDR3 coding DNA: TGTGCCAGCAGCTTAGCCCAGATTAATGAAAAACTGTTTTTT. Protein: CASSLAQINEKLFF.

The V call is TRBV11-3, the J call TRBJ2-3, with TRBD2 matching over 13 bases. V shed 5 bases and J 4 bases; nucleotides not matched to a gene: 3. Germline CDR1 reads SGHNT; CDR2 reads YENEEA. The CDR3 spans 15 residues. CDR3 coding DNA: TGTGCCAGCAGCCAGGGACTAGCGGGGTCAGATACGCAGTATTTT. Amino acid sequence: CASSQGLAGSDTQYF.

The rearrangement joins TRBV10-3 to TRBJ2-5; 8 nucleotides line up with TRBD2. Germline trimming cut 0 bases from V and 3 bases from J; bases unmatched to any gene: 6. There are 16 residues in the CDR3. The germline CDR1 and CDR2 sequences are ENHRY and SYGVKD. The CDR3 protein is CAISESPAGEKETQYF. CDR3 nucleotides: TGTGCCATCAGTGAGTCACCAGCGGGGGAGAAAGAGACCCAGTACTTC.

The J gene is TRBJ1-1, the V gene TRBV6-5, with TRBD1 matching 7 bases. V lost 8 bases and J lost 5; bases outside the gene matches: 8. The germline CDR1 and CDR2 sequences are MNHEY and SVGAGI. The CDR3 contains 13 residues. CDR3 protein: CASGTQGDTEAFF. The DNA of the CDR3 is TGTGCCAGCGGAACTCAGGGGGATACTGAAGCTTTCTTT.

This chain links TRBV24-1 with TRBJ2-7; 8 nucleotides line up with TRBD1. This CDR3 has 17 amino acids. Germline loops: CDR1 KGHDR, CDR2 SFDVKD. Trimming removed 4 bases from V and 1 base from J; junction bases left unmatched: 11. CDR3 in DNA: TGTGCCACCAGTGACATTCCCGGGACAGGAAATTCCTACGAGCAGTACTTC. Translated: CATSDIPGTGNSYEQYF.

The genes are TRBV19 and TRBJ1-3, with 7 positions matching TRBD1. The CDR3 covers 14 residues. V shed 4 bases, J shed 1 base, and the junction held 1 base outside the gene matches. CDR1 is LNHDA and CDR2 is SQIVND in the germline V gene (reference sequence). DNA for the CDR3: TGTGCCAGTAGTACACAGGGGTCTGGAAACACCATATATTTT. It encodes CASSTQGSGNTIYF. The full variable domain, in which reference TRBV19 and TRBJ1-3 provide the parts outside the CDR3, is DGGITQSPKYLFRKEGQNVTLSCEQNLNHDAMYWYRQDPGQGLRLIYYSQIVNDFQKGDIAEGYSVSREKKESFPLTVTSAQKNPTAFYLCASSTQGSGNTIYFGEGSWLTVV.

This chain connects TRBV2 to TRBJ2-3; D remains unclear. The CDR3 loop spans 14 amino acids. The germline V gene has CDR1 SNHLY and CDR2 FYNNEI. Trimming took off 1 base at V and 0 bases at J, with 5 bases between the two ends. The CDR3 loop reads CASSEVRSTDTQYF. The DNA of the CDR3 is TGTGCCAGCAGTGAAGTTAGAAGCACAGATACGCAGTATTTT.

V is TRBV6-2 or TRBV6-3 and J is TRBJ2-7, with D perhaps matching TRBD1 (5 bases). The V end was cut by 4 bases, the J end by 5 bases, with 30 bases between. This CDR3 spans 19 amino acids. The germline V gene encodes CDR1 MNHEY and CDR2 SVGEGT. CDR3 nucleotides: TGTGCCAGCAGTTTGCACACAGCCGGTGGCAGGGCAATAAGTCACGAGCAGTACTTC. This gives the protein CASSLHTAGGRAISHEQYF.

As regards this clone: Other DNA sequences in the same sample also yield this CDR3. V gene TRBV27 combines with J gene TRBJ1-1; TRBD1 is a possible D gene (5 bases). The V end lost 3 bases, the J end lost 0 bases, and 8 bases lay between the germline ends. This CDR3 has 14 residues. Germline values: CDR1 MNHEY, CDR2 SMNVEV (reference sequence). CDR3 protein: CASSFAGMNTEAFF. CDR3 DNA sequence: TGTGCCAGCAGTTTCGCAGGGATGAACACTGAAGCTTTCTTT.

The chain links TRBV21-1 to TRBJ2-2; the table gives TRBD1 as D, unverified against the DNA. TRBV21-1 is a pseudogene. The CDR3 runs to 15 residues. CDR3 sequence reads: CASRSGTGNTGELFF. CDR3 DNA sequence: TGTGCCAGCAGGTCCGGGACAGGCAACACCGGGGAGCTGTTTTTT.

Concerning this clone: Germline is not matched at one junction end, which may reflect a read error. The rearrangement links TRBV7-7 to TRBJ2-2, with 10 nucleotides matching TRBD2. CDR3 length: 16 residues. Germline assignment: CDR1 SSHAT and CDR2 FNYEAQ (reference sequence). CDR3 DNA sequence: TGTGCTAGCAGCAAATATAGCGGGGGGCCCACCGGGGAGCTGTTTTTT. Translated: CASSKYSGGPTGELFF.

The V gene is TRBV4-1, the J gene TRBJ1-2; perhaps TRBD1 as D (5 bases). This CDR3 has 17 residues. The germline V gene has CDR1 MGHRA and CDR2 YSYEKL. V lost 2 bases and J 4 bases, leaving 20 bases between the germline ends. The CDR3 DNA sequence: TGCGCCAGCAGCCAACCCTTACAGGCACAACGACGCTATGGCTACACCTTC. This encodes CASSQPLQAQRRYGYTF.

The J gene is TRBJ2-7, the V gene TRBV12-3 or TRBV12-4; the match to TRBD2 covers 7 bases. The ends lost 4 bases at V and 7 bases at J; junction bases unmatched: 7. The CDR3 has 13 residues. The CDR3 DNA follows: TGTGCCAGCAGTTCCCTCGGGGAGGGAGAGCAGTACTTC. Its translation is CASSSLGEGEQYF.

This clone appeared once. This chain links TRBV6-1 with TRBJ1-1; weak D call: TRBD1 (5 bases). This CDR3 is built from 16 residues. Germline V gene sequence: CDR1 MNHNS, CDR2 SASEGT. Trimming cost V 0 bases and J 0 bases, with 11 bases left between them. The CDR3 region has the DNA TGTGCCAGCAGTGAAGCGCGAAGGGGAATGAACACTGAAGCTTTCTTT. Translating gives CASSEARRGMNTEAFF.

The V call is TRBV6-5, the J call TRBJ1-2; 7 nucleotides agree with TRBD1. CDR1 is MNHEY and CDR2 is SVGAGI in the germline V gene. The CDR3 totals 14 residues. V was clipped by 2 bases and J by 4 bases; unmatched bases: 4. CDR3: CASSYGQGGYGYTF. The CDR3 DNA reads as TGTGCCAGCAGTTACGGGCAGGGGGGCTATGGCTACACCTTC.

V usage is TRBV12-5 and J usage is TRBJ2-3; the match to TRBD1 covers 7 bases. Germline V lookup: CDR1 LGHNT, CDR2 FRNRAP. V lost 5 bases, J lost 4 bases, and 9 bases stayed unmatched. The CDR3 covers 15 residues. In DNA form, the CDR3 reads TGTGCTAGTGGTGGCGAGGGTCAGGGGGCAGATACGCAGTATTTT. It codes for CASGGEGQGADTQYF.

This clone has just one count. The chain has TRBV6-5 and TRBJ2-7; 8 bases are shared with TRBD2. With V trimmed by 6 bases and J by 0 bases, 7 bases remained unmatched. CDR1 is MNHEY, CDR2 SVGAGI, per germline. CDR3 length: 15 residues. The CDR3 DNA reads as TGTGCCAGCAGCATTATAGCGGGATCCTCCTACGAGCAGTACTTC. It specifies CASSIIAGSSYEQYF.

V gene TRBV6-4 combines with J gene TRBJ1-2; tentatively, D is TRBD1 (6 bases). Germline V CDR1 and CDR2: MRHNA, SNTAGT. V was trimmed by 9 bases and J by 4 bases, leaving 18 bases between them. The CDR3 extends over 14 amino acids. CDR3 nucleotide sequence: TGTGCCAGTCGGGACACCCGGGGTCCCTATGGCTACACCTTC. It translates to CASRDTRGPYGYTF.

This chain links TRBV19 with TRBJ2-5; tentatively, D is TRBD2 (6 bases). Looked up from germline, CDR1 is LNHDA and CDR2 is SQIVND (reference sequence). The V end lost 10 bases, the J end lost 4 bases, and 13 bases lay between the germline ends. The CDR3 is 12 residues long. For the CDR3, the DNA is TGTGCCACCCGAGGTAGCGGAGAGACCCAGTACTTC. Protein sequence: CATRGSGETQYF.

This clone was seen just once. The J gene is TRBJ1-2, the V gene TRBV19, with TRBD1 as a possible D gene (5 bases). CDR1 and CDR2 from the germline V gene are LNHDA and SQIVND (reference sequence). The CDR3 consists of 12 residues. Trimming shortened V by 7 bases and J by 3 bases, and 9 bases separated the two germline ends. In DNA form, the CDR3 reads TGTGCCAGTACTGGGGGGGACTATGGCTACACCTTC. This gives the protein CASTGGDYGYTF.

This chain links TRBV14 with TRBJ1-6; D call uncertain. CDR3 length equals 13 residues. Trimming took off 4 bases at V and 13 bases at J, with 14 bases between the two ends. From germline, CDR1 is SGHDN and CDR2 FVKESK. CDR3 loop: CASSLAPTSPLHF. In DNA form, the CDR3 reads TGTGCCAGCAGCCTCGCCCCGACTTCCCCCCTCCACTTT.

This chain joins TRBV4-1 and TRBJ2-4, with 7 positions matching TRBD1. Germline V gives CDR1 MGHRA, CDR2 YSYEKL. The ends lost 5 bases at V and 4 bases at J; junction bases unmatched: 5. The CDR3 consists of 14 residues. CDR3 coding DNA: TGCGCCAGCAGCTCGGGACAGACGAAAAACATTCAGTACTTC. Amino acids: CASSSGQTKNIQYF.

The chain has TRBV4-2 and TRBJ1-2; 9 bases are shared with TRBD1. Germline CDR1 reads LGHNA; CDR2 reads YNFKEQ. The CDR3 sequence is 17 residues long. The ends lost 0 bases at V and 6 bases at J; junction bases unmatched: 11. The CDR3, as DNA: TGTGCCAGCAGCCAAGATAGGCCGGGACAGGGATTTAATGGCTACACCTTC. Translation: CASSQDRPGQGFNGYTF.

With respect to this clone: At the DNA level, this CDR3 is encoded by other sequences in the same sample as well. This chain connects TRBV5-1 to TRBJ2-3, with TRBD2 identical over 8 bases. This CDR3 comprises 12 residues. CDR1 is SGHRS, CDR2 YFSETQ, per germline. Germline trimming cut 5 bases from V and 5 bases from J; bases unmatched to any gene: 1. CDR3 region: CASSLAGDTQYF. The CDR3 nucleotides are TGCGCCAGCAGTCTAGCGGGAGATACGCAGTATTTT.